This entry concerns a single TCR beta chain. What this receptor recognizes is not known. No much larger clone exists at a distance of one base, and base qualities are not known. Library prep was done by the immunoSEQ multiplex PCR assay. The clones in this table, taken by TCRdb from immuneACCESS, are in-frame only. Not every clone is retained; where verified, under half of the shortfall comes from an unresolved V gene, and the cause of the rest is unknown. The sample includes 90,000 or so clones, with about nine tenths observed a single time. Roughly an eighth of the sample rests with the top ten. As encoded in the germline V gene, CDR1 is SGHRS while CDR2 is YFSETQ. Taken from cysteine to phenylalanine, the CDR3 has 13 residues. The CDR3 DNA has 39 bases and is translated from base 1. Cut back by 3 bases and 0 bases, the V and J ends lie 6 bases apart. This sample stems from a study of control samples from healthy donors and cancer patients (dated by TCRdb to the early 2020s).

The clonotype was recovered from a woman in her seventies in good health. The material sequenced was blood. The chain employs TRBV5-1 and TRBJ1-1; too little of a D gene remains to name it. The CDR3 protein: CASSSTLNTEAFF. Here is the DNA: TGCGCCAGCAGCTCTACACTGAACACTGAAGCTTTCTTT.